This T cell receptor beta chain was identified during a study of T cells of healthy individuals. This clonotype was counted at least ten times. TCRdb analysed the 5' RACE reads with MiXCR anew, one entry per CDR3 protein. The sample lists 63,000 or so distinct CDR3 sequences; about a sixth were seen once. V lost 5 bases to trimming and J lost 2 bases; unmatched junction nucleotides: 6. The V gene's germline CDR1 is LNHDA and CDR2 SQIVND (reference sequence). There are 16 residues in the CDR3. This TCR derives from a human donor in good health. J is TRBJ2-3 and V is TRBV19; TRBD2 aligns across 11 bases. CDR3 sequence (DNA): TGTGCCAGTAGTGCAAGACTAGCGGGGATCACAGATACGCAGTATTTT. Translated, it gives CASSARLAGITDTQYF.